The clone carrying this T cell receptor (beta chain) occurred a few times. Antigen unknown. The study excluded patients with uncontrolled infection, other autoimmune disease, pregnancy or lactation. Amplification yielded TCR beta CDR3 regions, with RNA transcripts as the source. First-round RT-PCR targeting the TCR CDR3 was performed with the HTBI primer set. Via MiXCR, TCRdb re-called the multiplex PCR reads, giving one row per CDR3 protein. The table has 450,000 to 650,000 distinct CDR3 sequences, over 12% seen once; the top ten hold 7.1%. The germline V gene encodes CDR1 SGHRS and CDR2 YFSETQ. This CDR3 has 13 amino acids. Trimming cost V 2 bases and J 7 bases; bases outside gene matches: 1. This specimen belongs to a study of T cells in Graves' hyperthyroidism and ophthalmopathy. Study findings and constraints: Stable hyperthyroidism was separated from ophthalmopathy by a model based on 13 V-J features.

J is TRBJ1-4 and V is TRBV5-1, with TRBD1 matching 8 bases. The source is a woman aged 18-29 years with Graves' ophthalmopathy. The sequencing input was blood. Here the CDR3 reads CASSFTGGEKLFF. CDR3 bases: TGCGCCAGCAGCTTTACAGGGGGTGAAAAACTGTTTTTT. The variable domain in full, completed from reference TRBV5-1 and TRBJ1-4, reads KAGVTQTPRYLIKTRGQQVTLSCSPISGHRSVSWYQQTPGQGLQFLFEYFSETQRNKGNFPGRFSGRQFSNSRSEMNVSTLELGDSALYLCASSFTGGEKLFFGSGTQLSVL.